These 11 T cell receptor beta chains were sequenced from one sample in a study of immune cell composition in non-small cell lung cancer. Assay: immunoSEQ multiplex PCR; the TCRdb copy retains only in-frame clones and omits some. Of approximately 6,000 clones detected, nearly 90% appear once; the ten largest clones hold just under 6.5%. The normal lung sample lay at least 3 cm, and maximally far, from the tumour. The specimen sequenced was non-adjacent lung tissue. The receptors were sampled from a human donor with non-small cell lung cancer.

V gene TRBV7-9 combines with J gene TRBJ1-1; TRBD1 aligns across 10 bases. Germline CDR1 is SEHNR and CDR2 is FQNEAQ (reference sequence). J lost 5 bases, V lost 0 bases, and 3 bases had no gene match. The CDR3 consists of 15 residues. CDR3 bases: TGTGCCAGCAGCTTAGCCGACAGGGGGCCGACTGAAGCTTTCTTT. Translation gives CASSLADRGPTEAFF.

DNA of the CDR3: TGCGCCAGCAGCTTGGAACGGAGCGGCAATGAGCAGTTCTTC. Translating it yields CASSLERSGNEQFF. This chain links TRBV5-1 with TRBJ2-1; D may be TRBD2 (5 bases). V lost 0 bases to trimming and J lost 6 bases, with 10 bases between them. The CDR3 sequence is 14 residues long. CDR1 is SGHRS and CDR2 is YFSETQ in the germline V gene.

The genes are TRBV30 and TRBJ2-2; the D is unclear. The CDR3 loop spans 15 amino acids. Trimming shortened V by 3 bases and J by 4 bases, and 15 bases separated the two germline ends. Germline lookup yields CDR1 GTSNPN and CDR2 SVGIG (reference sequence). CDR3 bases: TGTGCCTGGAGCGACAAACGAGTCCCCACCGGGGAGCTGTTTTTT. Protein: CAWSDKRVPTGELFF. The full variable domain, completed using reference TRBV30 and TRBJ2-2, is SQTIHQWPATLVQPVGSPLSLECTVEGTSNPNLYWYRQAAGRGLQLLFYSVGIGQISSEVPQNLSASRPQDRQFILSSKKLLLSDSGFYLCAWSDKRVPTGELFFGEGSRLTVL.

In its sample, this clone was seen a few times. The CDR3 is CASSQTSLSTDTQYF. The CDR3 DNA reads TGTGCCAGCAGCCAGACTAGCCTTAGCACAGATACGCAGTATTTT. This chain links TRBV4-2 with TRBJ2-3; 7 nucleotides match TRBD2. CDR3 length equals 15 residues. Germline V gene lookup returns CDR1 LGHNA and CDR2 YNFKEQ. Losses at the gene ends were 3 bases for V and 0 bases for J; bases not matched to a gene: 3.

The chain carries TRBV19 and TRBJ2-7; TRBD1 matches at 9 bases. The CDR3 runs 15 residues. CDR1 is LNHDA, CDR2 SQIVND, per germline (reference sequence). V gave up 6 bases and J gave up 1 base; unmatched junction bases: 7. The CDR3 nucleotides read TGTGCCAGTAGCGCCGGACAGGGGAGGTCCTACGAGCAGTACTTC. Protein product: CASSAGQGRSYEQYF.

The rearrangement joins TRBV27 to TRBJ2-1, with a possible D match to TRBD1 (6 bases). Germline loops: CDR1 MNHEY, CDR2 SMNVEV (reference sequence). The CDR3 has 16 amino acids. V dropped 6 bases and J dropped 3 bases, with 18 bases sitting between them. CDR3 protein: CASRGLDSGFYNEQFF. Here the CDR3 DNA reads TGTGCCAGCAGGGGATTGGACAGCGGTTTCTACAATGAGCAGTTCTTC.

The chain employs TRBV28 and TRBJ2-1; D is possibly TRBD2 (6 bases). V was cut by 8 bases and J by 6 bases, with 17 bases left in between. The length of the CDR3 is 14 residues. Germline loops: CDR1 MDHEN, CDR2 SYDVKM. In nucleotides, the CDR3 is TGTGCCAGCGTGAGTGGCGGGGCCCTCAATGAGCAGTTCTTC. It codes for CASVSGGALNEQFF. The whole variable domain, remainder taken from reference TRBV28 and TRBJ2-1, is DVKVTQSSRYLVKRTGEKVFLECVQDMDHENMFWYRQDPGLGLRLIYFSYDVKMKEKGDIPEGYSVSREKKERFSLILESASTNQTSMYLCASVSGGALNEQFFGPGTRLTVL.

V usage is TRBV4-3 and J usage is TRBJ2-1; D not certain. CDR3 size: 15 residues. Germline CDR1 and CDR2: LGHNA and YSLEER. V lost 2 bases and J lost 7, with 15 bases in between. Written as DNA, the CDR3 is TGCGCCAGCAGCCAAACGGTTTTTGAGGCAAATGAGCAGTTCTTC. Amino acid sequence: CASSQTVFEANEQFF.

This rearrangement joins TRBV30 to TRBJ1-2; TRBD1 matches at 9 bases. The CDR3 has 15 residues. Germline V gene lookup returns CDR1 GTSNPN and CDR2 SVGIG (reference sequence). J gave up 8 bases and V 2 bases, and 12 bases lay outside the gene matches. The DNA for the CDR3 is TGTGCCTGGAGTCCCCTGACGGACAGGGGTGGAGGCTACACCTTC. It translates to CAWSPLTDRGGGYTF.

The chain carries TRBV18 and TRBJ2-1; 10 positions match TRBD1. Germline loops: CDR1 KGHSH, CDR2 LQKENI. With V trimmed by 3 bases and J by 2 bases, 4 bases remained unmatched. This CDR3 has 16 amino acids. CDR3 bases: TGTGCCAGCTCACCCCCGACAGGGGGCGCCTACAATGAGCAGTTCTTC. Translated: CASSPPTGGAYNEQFF.

The CDR3 is CASSSDRVSYEQYF. The CDR3 DNA reads TGTGCCAGCAGCTCGGACAGGGTGTCCTACGAGCAGTACTTC. The rearrangement uses TRBV6-5 and TRBJ2-7, with 8 positions matching TRBD1. Germline values: CDR1 MNHEY, CDR2 SVGAGI. This CDR3 spans 14 amino acids. The J segment lost 1 base and the V segment lost 6 bases, leaving 5 bases of the junction unmatched.